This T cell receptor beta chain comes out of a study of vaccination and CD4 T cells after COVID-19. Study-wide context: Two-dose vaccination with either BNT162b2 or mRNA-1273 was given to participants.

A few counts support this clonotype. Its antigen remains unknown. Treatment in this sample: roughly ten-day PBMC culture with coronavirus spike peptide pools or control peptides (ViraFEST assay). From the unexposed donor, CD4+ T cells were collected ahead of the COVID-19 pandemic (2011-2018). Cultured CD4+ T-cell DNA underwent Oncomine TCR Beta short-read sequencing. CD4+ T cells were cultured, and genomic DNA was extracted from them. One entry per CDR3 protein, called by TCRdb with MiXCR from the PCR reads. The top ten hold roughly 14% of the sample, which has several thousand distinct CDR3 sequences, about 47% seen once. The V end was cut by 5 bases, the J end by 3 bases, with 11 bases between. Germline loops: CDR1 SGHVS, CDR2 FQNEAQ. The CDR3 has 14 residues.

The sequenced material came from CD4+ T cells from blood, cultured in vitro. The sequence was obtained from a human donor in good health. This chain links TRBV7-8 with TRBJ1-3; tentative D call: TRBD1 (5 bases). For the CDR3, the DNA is TGTGCCAGCAGCCCAGGGTCCAGTGGAAACACCATATATTTT. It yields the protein CASSPGSSGNTIYF.